The 10 T cell receptor beta chains listed next were all sequenced from one sample in a study of blood T cell repertoires in COVID-19. The table came from immunoSEQ multiplex PCR; TCRdb's copy has only in-frame clones and leaves some out. Among a few hundred thousand clones listed, about nine tenths were seen once. Sample: PBMCs or T cells enriched from blood (not recorded which). These receptors originate from a woman aged 18-29 years who had recovered from COVID-19.

V gene TRBV6-2 or TRBV6-3 combines with J gene TRBJ2-7, with D perhaps TRBD1 (5 bases). The germline gives CDR1 MNHEY, CDR2 SVGEGT. With 2 bases removed from V and 0 bases from J, the gap between germline ends came to 8 bases. The CDR3 covers 14 residues. For the CDR3, the DNA is TGTGCCAGCAGTTACGACAGATACTCCTACGAGCAGTACTTC. It specifies CASSYDRYSYEQYF.

This clone was seen only a few times. V usage is TRBV11-2 and J usage is TRBJ2-7; TRBD1 is a possible D gene (6 bases). Trimming pared 5 bases from V and 3 bases from J, leaving 8 bases between. The CDR3 has 12 amino acids. Germline CDR1 is SGHAT and CDR2 is FQNNGV. The CDR3 region is CASSGQSYEQYF. CDR3 bases: TGTGCCAGCAGCGGACAGAGCTACGAGCAGTACTTC.

The sample holds one count of this clone. The gene calls are TRBV27 and TRBJ2-5; D may be TRBD1 (5 bases). Trimming stripped 6 bases from V and 0 bases from J, with 11 bases between. Germline CDR1 and CDR2: MNHEY and SMNVEV (reference sequence). The CDR3 has 14 amino acids. The CDR3 nucleotides read TGTGCCAGCAGAGGGGTCAGGTACCAAGAGACCCAGTACTTC. Its protein is CASRGVRYQETQYF.

The chain is built from TRBV5-5 and TRBJ2-1; the D gene is possibly TRBD1 (6 bases). The CDR3 is 15 amino acids. V lost 6 bases, J lost 0 bases, and 13 bases lay in between. Germline-derived CDR1 and CDR2 are SGHKS and YYEKEE (reference sequence). The CDR3 bases are TGTGCCAGCAACGTGGGGGCGAGCTCCTACAATGAGCAGTTCTTC. Its translation: CASNVGASSYNEQFF.

The rearrangement links TRBV15 to TRBJ2-5, with D maybe TRBD2 (5 bases). This CDR3 comprises 13 residues. Germline values: CDR1 LNHNV, CDR2 YYDKDF (reference sequence). V was trimmed by 3 bases and J by 4 bases, leaving 9 bases between them. CDR3 residues: CATSSGMRETQYF. The CDR3 nucleotides are TGTGCCACCAGCAGCGGGATGAGAGAGACCCAGTACTTC.

In DNA form, the CDR3 reads TGTGCCAGCAGTCAGGGACTAGCGGGAGGACCTGCCTACGAGCAGTACTTC. It specifies CASSQGLAGGPAYEQYF. The gene calls are TRBV2 and TRBJ2-7, with 15 positions matching TRBD2. Losses at the gene ends were 5 bases for V and 2 bases for J; bases not matched to a gene: 7. Per the germline V gene, CDR1 is SNHLY and CDR2 is FYNNEI. The CDR3 runs to 17 residues.

The gene calls are TRBV4-1 and TRBJ2-3; TRBD2 matches 13 bases. V dropped 3 bases and J dropped 5; count of bases not matched to a gene: 8. CDR3 length: 17 residues. CDR1 and CDR2 (germline): MGHRA, YSYEKL. The CDR3 loop reads CASSQKGLAGAGDTQYF. The CDR3 DNA sequence: TGCGCCAGCAGCCAGAAAGGACTAGCGGGGGCAGGAGATACGCAGTATTTT.

The rearrangement links TRBV5-1 to TRBJ1-1; D call uncertain. Trimming took 3 bases from V and 1 from J, leaving 10 bases between them. CDR1 SGHRS and CDR2 YFSETQ come from the germline V gene. This CDR3 contains 14 residues. Here the CDR3 reads CASSSLGTNTEAFF. In DNA form, the CDR3 reads TGCGCCAGCAGCTCCCTGGGCACGAACACTGAAGCTTTCTTT.

This chain joins TRBV19 and TRBJ2-2, with 10 bases fitting TRBD1. This CDR3 is built from 16 residues. V shed 5 bases and J 9 bases; nucleotides not matched to a gene: 12. Looked up from germline, CDR1 is LNHDA and CDR2 is SQIVND (reference sequence). CDR3 amino acids: CASSPSGTGVWWELFF. Written as DNA, the CDR3 is TGTGCCAGTAGTCCTTCCGGGACAGGGGTCTGGTGGGAGCTGTTTTTT.

The chain is built from TRBV11-3 and TRBJ2-1, with TRBD2 matching over 9 bases. The V and J ends lost 0 bases and 2 bases, in that order; junction bases with no gene match: 5. Germline V gives CDR1 SGHNT, CDR2 YENEEA. This CDR3 contains 17 residues. CDR3 nucleotides: TGTGCCAGCAGCTTAGACGGTGCGGGAGGGGCCTACAATGAGCAGTTCTTC. Translating gives CASSLDGAGGAYNEQFF.